Reported below is one T cell receptor (beta chain). Its target is not known. The sorter processed each CD8+ T cell subset in triplicate at roughly 300,000 cells apiece. The sample is drawn from a study of CXCR3-negative and CXCR3-positive naive CD8 T cells. Whole-study results and caveats: TRB CDR3 properties indicated TCR strength, while surface CD5 was similar across naive subsets. CXCR3 expression partially decreased after cryopreservation; most assays used fresh PBMCs.

The CDR3 is 13 amino acids. cDNA libraries for TRB were generated by 5' RACE incorporating UMI labels. Reprocessing the 5' RACE reads, TCRdb reports a single entry for every CDR3 protein and omits DNA. This listing includes 92,000 or so distinct CDR3 sequences. This rearrangement joins TRBV12-3 or TRBV12-4 to TRBJ1-1; the D call of TRBD1 rests on TCRdb alone, since no DNA is present to check it. Sample: naive CXCR3- CD8+ T cells from blood. This sample's subset: CD45RO-CCR7+CD27+CD95- naive CD8+ T cells lacking CXCR3 (TNR3-). The TCR was taken from a human donor in good health. Some clones in this sample may be carry-over from other donors' samples. CDR3 loop: CASSEDRGLQAFF.